This T cell receptor (beta chain) was sequenced for a study of blood T cell repertoires in COVID-19. Study context: Material from acute and convalescent COVID-19 was sourced from the United States, Italy and Spain.

Generated by immunoSEQ multiplex PCR, the TCRdb table keeps only in-frame clones and is missing some. The sample shows about 230,000 clones, 75% to 85% of them seen only once. The V end was cut by 7 bases, the J end by 5 bases, with 12 bases between. This CDR3 has 13 residues. The TCR sequence derives from a young woman with COVID-19, enrolled during active disease. Sequenced sample: peripheral blood. The gene calls are TRBV12-3 or TRBV12-4 and TRBJ2-1, with D tentatively TRBD2 (6 bases). Here the CDR3 reads CASNAGSHNEQFF. The CDR3 region has the DNA TGTGCCAGCAACGCGGGAAGCCACAATGAGCAGTTCTTC.